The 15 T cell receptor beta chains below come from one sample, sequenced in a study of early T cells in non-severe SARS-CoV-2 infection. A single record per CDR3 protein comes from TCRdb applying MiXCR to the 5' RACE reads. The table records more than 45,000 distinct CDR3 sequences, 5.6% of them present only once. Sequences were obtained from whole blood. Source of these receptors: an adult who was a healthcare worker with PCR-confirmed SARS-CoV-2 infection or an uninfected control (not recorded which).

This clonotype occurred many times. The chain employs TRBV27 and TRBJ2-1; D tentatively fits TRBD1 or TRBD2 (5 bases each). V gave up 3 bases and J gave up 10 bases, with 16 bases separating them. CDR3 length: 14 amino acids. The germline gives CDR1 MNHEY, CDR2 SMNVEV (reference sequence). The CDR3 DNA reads TGTGCCAGCAGTTTGATGGGGGTGAACCGGGAGCAGTTCTTC. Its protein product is CASSLMGVNREQFF.

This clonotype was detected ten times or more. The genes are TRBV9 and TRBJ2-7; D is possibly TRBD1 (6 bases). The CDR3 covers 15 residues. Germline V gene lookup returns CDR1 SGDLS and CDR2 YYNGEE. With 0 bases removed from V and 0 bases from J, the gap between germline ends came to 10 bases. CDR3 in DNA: TGTGCCAGCAGCGTAGAGGGGACACCCTCCTACGAGCAGTACTTC. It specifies CASSVEGTPSYEQYF.

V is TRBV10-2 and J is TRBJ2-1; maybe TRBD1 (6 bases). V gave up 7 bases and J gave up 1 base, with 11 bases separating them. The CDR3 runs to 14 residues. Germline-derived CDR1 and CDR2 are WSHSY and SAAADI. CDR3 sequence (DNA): TGCGCCAGCACGGCGGACAGTTCCTACAATGAGCAGTTCTTC. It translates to CASTADSSYNEQFF.

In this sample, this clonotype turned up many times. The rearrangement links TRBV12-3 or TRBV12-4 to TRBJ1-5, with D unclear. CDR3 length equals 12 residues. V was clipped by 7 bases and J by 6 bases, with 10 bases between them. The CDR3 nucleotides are TGTGCCAGCACCTTAGATCCTCAGCCCCAGCATTTT. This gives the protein CASTLDPQPQHF.

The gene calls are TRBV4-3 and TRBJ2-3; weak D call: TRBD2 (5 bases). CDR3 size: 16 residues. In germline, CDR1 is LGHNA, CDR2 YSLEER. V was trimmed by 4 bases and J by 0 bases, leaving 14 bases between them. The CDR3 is CASSPSGGFSTDTQYF. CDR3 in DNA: TGCGCCAGCAGCCCCTCAGGAGGCTTTAGCACAGATACGCAGTATTTT.

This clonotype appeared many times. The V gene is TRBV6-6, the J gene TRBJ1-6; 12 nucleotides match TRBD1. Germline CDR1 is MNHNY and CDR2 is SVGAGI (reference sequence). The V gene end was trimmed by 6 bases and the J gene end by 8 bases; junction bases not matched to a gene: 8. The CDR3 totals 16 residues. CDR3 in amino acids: CASSPGQGARDSPLHF. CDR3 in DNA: TGTGCCAGCAGCCCGGGACAGGGGGCGCGGGATTCACCCCTCCACTTT.

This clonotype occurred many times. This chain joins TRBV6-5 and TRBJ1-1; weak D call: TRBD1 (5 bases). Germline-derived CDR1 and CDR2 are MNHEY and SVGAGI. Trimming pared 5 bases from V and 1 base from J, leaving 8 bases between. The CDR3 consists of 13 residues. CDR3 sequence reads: CASSRGANTEAFF. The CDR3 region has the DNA TGTGCCAGCAGTCGTGGGGCGAACACTGAAGCTTTCTTT.

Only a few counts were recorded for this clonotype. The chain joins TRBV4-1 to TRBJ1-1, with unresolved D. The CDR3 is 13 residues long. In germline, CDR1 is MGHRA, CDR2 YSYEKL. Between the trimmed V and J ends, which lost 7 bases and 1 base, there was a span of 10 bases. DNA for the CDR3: TGCGCCAGCACGTCCGGACGGAACACTGAAGCTTTCTTT. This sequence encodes CASTSGRNTEAFF.

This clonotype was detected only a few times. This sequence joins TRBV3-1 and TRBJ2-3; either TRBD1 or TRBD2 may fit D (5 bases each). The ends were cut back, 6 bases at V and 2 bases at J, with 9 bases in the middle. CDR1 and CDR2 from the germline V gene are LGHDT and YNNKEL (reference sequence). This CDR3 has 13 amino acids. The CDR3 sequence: CASSPGLTDTQYF. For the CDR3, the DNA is TGTGCCAGCAGTCCGGGGCTCACAGATACGCAGTATTTT.

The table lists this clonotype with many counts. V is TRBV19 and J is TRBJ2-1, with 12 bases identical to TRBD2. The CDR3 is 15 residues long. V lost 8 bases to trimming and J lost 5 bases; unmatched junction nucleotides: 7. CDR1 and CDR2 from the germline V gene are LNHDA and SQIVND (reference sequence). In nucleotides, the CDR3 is TGTGCCAGTCTGTCTGGGACTAGCGGGCACAATGAGCAGTTCTTC. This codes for CASLSGTSGHNEQFF.

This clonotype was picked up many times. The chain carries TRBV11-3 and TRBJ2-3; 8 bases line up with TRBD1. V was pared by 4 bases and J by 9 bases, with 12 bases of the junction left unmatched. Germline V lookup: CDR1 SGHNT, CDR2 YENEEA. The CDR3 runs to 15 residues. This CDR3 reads CASSSGGQGVATQYF. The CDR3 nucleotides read TGTGCCAGCAGCTCAGGCGGACAGGGCGTAGCAACGCAGTATTTT.

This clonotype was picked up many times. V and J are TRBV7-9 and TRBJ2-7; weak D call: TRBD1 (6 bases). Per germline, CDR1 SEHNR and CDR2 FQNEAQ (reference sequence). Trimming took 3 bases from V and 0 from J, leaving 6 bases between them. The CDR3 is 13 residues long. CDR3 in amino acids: CASSLDSSYEQYF. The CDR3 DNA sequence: TGTGCCAGCAGCTTGGACAGCTCCTACGAGCAGTACTTC.

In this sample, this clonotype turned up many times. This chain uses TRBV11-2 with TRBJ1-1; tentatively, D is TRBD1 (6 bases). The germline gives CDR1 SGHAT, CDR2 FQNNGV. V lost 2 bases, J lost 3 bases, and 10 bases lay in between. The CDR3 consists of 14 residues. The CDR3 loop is CASSLPTGYTEAFF. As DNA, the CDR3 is TGTGCCAGCAGCTTACCAACAGGGTACACTGAAGCTTTCTTT.

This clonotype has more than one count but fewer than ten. In DNA form, the CDR3 reads TGTGCCAGCAGCTTGCTGTCAGGGAGGAACACTGAAGCTTTCTTT. Protein: CASSLLSGRNTEAFF. This chain connects TRBV5-6 to TRBJ1-1; the D gene is possibly TRBD1 (5 bases). CDR3 length: 15 amino acids. The V gene's germline CDR1 is SGHDT and CDR2 YYEEEE. Trimming stripped 1 base from V and 1 base from J, with 11 bases between.

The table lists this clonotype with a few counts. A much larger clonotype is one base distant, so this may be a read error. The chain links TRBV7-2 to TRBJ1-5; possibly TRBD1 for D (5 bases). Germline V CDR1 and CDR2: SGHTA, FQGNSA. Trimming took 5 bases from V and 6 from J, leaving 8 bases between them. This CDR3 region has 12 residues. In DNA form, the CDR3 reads TGTGCCAGCAGCCTTGACAGTCAGCCCCAGCATTTT. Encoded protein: CASSLDSQPQHF.